A single sample gave rise to the 27 T cell receptor beta chains below, sequenced in a study of OX40 agonist ivuxolimab in advanced cancers. Sequencing was performed with immunoSEQ multiplex PCR; in TCRdb, only in-frame clones are kept and a portion is missing. The sample contains approximately 64,000 clones, around 83% of which appear only once. The sequencing here drew on CD4+ or CD8+ T cells sorted from blood, taken in a trial of the OX40 agonist ivuxolimab. The receptors here all came from an adult with an advanced solid tumor such as melanoma, head and neck, liver or kidney cancer.

This clone was counted between two and nine times. The chain is built from TRBV11-2 and TRBJ2-7; D is unresolved. The V end lost 0 bases, the J end lost 3 bases, and 15 bases lay between the germline ends. The CDR3 spans 16 residues. Germline CDR1 and CDR2: SGHAT and FQNNGV. The DNA of the CDR3 is TGTGCCAGCAGCTTAGAGTCACCAAGGGCCAACTACGAGCAGTACTTC. Residues: CASSLESPRANYEQYF.

The V gene is TRBV7-2, the J gene TRBJ2-7; 9 nucleotides line up with TRBD1. Germline lookup yields CDR1 SGHTA and CDR2 FQGNSA. With 4 bases clipped from V and 7 bases from J, the junction kept 8 bases outside the gene matches. The CDR3 is 14 residues long. CDR3 region: CASSSGQGTEEQYF. Written as DNA, the CDR3 is TGTGCCAGCAGCTCAGGACAGGGGACCGAGGAGCAGTACTTC.

The chain links TRBV5-1 to TRBJ2-5; 8 positions match TRBD2. The germline CDR1 and CDR2 sequences are SGHRS and YFSETQ. The CDR3 spans 13 residues. J was trimmed by 5 bases and V by 4 bases; bases with no gene match: 4. The CDR3 loop is CASSPGGGETQYF. The CDR3 DNA reads TGCGCCAGCAGCCCCGGGGGGGGCGAGACCCAGTACTTC.

This clone was found once. The chain has TRBV6-1 and TRBJ2-2, with 15 positions matching TRBD2. CDR1 is MNHNS, CDR2 SASEGT, per germline. V lost 4 bases and J lost 7; bases outside the gene matches: 13. The length of the CDR3 is 19 residues. The CDR3: CASSGGGLAGGRRSGELFF. In DNA form, the CDR3 reads TGTGCCAGCAGTGGGGGGGGACTAGCGGGAGGAAGGAGGAGCGGGGAGCTGTTTTTT.

This rearrangement joins TRBV6-6 to TRBJ1-5; no reliable D call. V dropped 10 bases and J dropped 0 bases, with 10 bases sitting between them. CDR1 is MNHNY, CDR2 SVGAGI, per germline (reference sequence). This CDR3 has 13 amino acids. CDR3 DNA: TGTGCCACCCAAGGAAATAGCAATCAGCCCCAGCATTTT. It is translated as CATQGNSNQPQHF.

J is TRBJ2-1 and V is TRBV5-4, with D perhaps matching TRBD2 (6 bases). Germline V gene data show CDR1 as SGHNT and CDR2 as YYREEE (reference sequence). The V end lost 6 bases, the J end lost 8 bases, and 18 bases lay between the germline ends. This CDR3 is built from 14 residues. As DNA, the CDR3 is TGTGCCAGCAACCGGGACTTGAGGAGGGATGAGCAGTTCTTC. Its protein is CASNRDLRRDEQFF.

The chain recombines TRBV2 with TRBJ1-5; no clear D gene. V was clipped by 4 bases and J by 6 bases, with 10 bases between them. The CDR3 sequence is 13 residues long. Germline CDR1 reads SNHLY; CDR2 reads FYNNEI. The CDR3 DNA sequence: TGTGCCAGCAGTGGAGAGTCGTCTCAGCCCCAGCATTTT. Protein: CASSGESSQPQHF.

The V and J genes are TRBV2 and TRBJ2-5, with D perhaps matching TRBD2 (6 bases). CDR3 length: 15 amino acids. The V end lost 2 bases, the J end lost 5 bases, and 15 bases lay between the germline ends. Germline V gives CDR1 SNHLY, CDR2 FYNNEI. The CDR3 reads CASSEQGGELETQYF. The CDR3 DNA reads as TGTGCCAGCAGTGAACAGGGAGGAGAATTGGAGACCCAGTACTTC. The full variable domain, its missing parts supplied by reference TRBV2 and TRBJ2-5, is EPEVTQTPSHQVTQMGQEVILRCVPISNHLYFYWYRQILGQKVEFLVSFYNNEISEKSEIFDDQFSVERPDGSNFTLKIRSTKLEDSAMYFCASSEQGGELETQYFGPGTRLLVL.

The chain combines TRBV10-2 with TRBJ2-7; D gene uncertain. V lost 4 bases and J 0 bases, leaving 4 bases between the germline ends. Germline CDR1 and CDR2: WSHSY and SAAADI. The CDR3 runs to 12 residues. The CDR3 loop reads CASSANSYEQYF. The DNA for the CDR3 is TGCGCCAGCAGTGCGAACTCCTACGAGCAGTACTTC.

The rearrangement joins TRBV5-1 to TRBJ2-3; 8 nucleotides align to TRBD2. Germline V gives CDR1 SGHRS, CDR2 YFSETQ. The J segment lost 0 bases and the V segment lost 3 bases, leaving 9 bases of the junction unmatched. The CDR3 runs to 17 residues. This chain's CDR3 is CASSWGDLAGSTDTQYF. The CDR3 DNA is TGCGCCAGCAGCTGGGGGGATTTAGCGGGAAGCACAGATACGCAGTATTTT.

The J gene is TRBJ1-3, the V gene TRBV7-2; possibly TRBD1 for D (5 bases). CDR3 length equals 15 residues. The V gene lost 1 base and the J gene lost 3 bases, with 10 bases spanning the gap. Germline V lookup: CDR1 SGHTA, CDR2 FQGNSA. This chain's CDR3 is CASSLGSQGGNTIYF. The CDR3, as DNA: TGTGCCAGCAGCTTAGGGAGTCAGGGTGGAAACACCATATATTTT.

J is TRBJ1-2 and V is TRBV29-1; possible D gene TRBD1, 5 bases. Germline assignment: CDR1 SQVTM and CDR2 ANQGSEA. The CDR3 contains 14 residues. V was shortened by 7 bases and J by 7 bases, with 22 bases between the two germline ends. Written as DNA, the CDR3 is TGCAGCGCCGAGAGCGGCAGGGTATTAGGTGGCTACACCTTC. Translating gives CSAESGRVLGGYTF.

This rearrangement joins TRBV7-8 to TRBJ2-1; 8 bases line up with TRBD2. The CDR3 spans 18 residues. Looked up from germline, CDR1 is SGHVS and CDR2 is FQNEAQ. Trimming took 5 bases from V and 4 from J; bases not matched to a gene: 16. CDR3 region: CASSPLRFAGGSYNEQFF. The CDR3 DNA reads TGTGCCAGCAGCCCACTCCGGTTTGCGGGAGGATCATACAATGAGCAGTTCTTC. Together with reference TRBV7-8 and TRBJ2-1, the CDR3 gives the full variable domain: GAGVSQSPRYKVAKRGQDVALRCDPISGHVSLFWYQQALGQGPEFLTYFQNEAQLDKSGLPSDRFFAERPEGSVSTLKIQRTQQEDSAVYLCASSPLRFAGGSYNEQFFGPGTRLTVL.

This rearrangement joins TRBV11-3 to TRBJ2-2; perhaps D is TRBD1 or TRBD2 (6 bases each). This CDR3 is 14 amino acids long. V lost 8 bases to trimming and J lost 4 bases, with 14 bases between them. The V gene's germline CDR1 is SGHNT and CDR2 YENEEA. CDR3 coding DNA: TGTGCCAGCTCCGCCGGGGGCAGCACCGGGGAGCTGTTTTTT. Amino acids: CASSAGGSTGELFF.

Comments on this clone: The identical CDR3 is also encoded by other nucleotide sequences in the sample. The V call is TRBV5-1, the J call TRBJ2-1; 7 positions match TRBD1. CDR1 and CDR2 (germline): SGHRS, YFSETQ. The V and J ends lost 4 bases and 4 bases, in that order; junction bases with no gene match: 2. This CDR3 comprises 13 residues. DNA of the CDR3: TGCGCCAGCAGCCTGGGACAGTACAATGAGCAGTTCTTC. Amino acids: CASSLGQYNEQFF.

V usage is TRBV6-1 and J usage is TRBJ2-7; perhaps TRBD2 as D (5 bases). The V end lost 2 bases, the J end lost 6 bases, and 14 bases lay between the germline ends. The germline CDR1 and CDR2 sequences are MNHNS and SASEGT. The CDR3 spans 14 residues. Here the CDR3 DNA reads TGTGCCAGCAGTGAACTAATAAATCGGGGCGAGCAGTACTTC. It is translated as CASSELINRGEQYF.

The genes are TRBV20-1 and TRBJ2-5; D is ambiguous. V was clipped by 6 bases and J by 5 bases, with 10 bases between them. Germline-derived CDR1 and CDR2 are DFQATT and SNEGSKA (reference sequence). The CDR3 loop spans 11 amino acids. CDR3 loop: CSASLSETQYF. CDR3 nucleotides: TGCAGTGCATCCTTATCTGAGACCCAGTACTTC.

This chain joins TRBV14 and TRBJ2-1; TRBD2 might be the D (5 bases). The CDR3 runs 15 residues. CDR1 is SGHDN and CDR2 is FVKESK in the germline V gene. V lost 8 bases to trimming and J lost 2 bases, with 16 bases between them. The CDR3 reads CASRGLGEAYNEQFF. The CDR3 DNA is TGTGCCAGCCGCGGACTGGGCGAGGCCTACAATGAGCAGTTCTTC.

This chain uses TRBV7-2 with TRBJ2-5; TRBD1 matches 9 bases. CDR1 and CDR2 from the germline V gene are SGHTA and FQGNSA. J was trimmed by 5 bases and V by 0 bases; bases with no gene match: 7. The CDR3 runs 16 residues. CDR3 nucleotide sequence: TGTGCCAGCAGCTTAGCCCACAGGGGGCTAGGGGAGACCCAGTACTTC. Translation: CASSLAHRGLGETQYF.

This CDR3 reads CSVTEGAPTDTQYF. The CDR3 coding sequence is TGCAGCGTCACCGAGGGAGCCCCCACAGATACGCAGTATTTT. The chain uses TRBV29-1 and TRBJ2-3, with D possibly TRBD2 on 5 matching bases. The CDR3 is made up of 14 amino acids. The germline V gene encodes CDR1 SQVTM and CDR2 ANQGSEA. V was cut by 6 bases and J by 2 bases, with 15 bases left in between.

CDR3 region: CARSLAGQGVCYAEDLFF. The CDR3 DNA reads TGTGCCAGAAGCTTGGCGGGACAGGGGGTGTGTTACGCGGAGGATCTGTTTTTT. This chain links TRBV5-3 with TRBJ1-4; 11 bases agree with TRBD1. TRBV5-3 is assigned to the ORF class and has an uncertain function. This CDR3 contains 18 residues. The junction had 18 bases not matched to a gene; V was cut back by 0 bases and J by 14 bases.

This chain uses TRBV10-1 with TRBJ2-5, with 11 bases fitting TRBD2. This CDR3 has 15 residues. Germline CDR1 WNHNN, CDR2 SYGVQD (reference sequence). V lost 9 bases and J lost 0; bases outside the gene matches: 6. The CDR3 region has the DNA TGCGCCAGAAGGAGGACTAGCGGGTACCAAGAGACCCAGTACTTC. Translating gives CARRRTSGYQETQYF.

This clone has a handful of counts. The V call is TRBV16, the J call TRBJ2-7; no definite D call. V lost 3 bases to trimming and J lost 7 bases, with 7 bases between them. Germline V lookup: CDR1 KGHSY, CDR2 FQNENV. The CDR3 contains 11 residues. CDR3 sequence reads: CASSHFEEQYF. For the CDR3, the DNA is TGTGCCAGCAGCCACTTTGAAGAGCAGTACTTC.

V gene TRBV6-5 combines with J gene TRBJ2-7; D may be TRBD1 or TRBD2 (6 bases each). The V end lost 5 bases, the J end lost 7 bases, and 18 bases lay between the germline ends. This CDR3 contains 14 residues. Germline CDR1 is MNHEY and CDR2 is SVGAGI. The CDR3 DNA reads as TGTGCCAGCAGTCCCACCCCGGGGGCGAGGGAGCAGTACTTC. Translated, it gives CASSPTPGAREQYF.

The V call is TRBV5-1, the J call TRBJ1-1, with a weak D call TRBD1 (6 bases). Germline V gene data show CDR1 as SGHRS and CDR2 as YFSETQ. V dropped 5 bases and J dropped 5 bases, with 13 bases sitting between them. The CDR3 loop spans 13 amino acids. In DNA form, the CDR3 reads TGCGCCAGCAGGGTTGAGGGGGGAACTGAAGCTTTCTTT. Translated, it gives CASRVEGGTEAFF.

The CDR3 region is CASSLGVNEKLFF. DNA for the CDR3: TGTGCCAGCAGCTTGGGGGTTAATGAAAAACTGTTTTTT. This chain links TRBV5-6 with TRBJ1-4; no definite D call. Trimming removed 0 bases at V and 4 bases at J, with 4 bases between. Germline V gene sequence: CDR1 SGHDT, CDR2 YYEEEE. This CDR3 contains 13 residues.

This clone was counted a single time. This chain links TRBV30 with TRBJ2-2; D may match TRBD1 or TRBD2 (5 bases each). The CDR3 has 16 amino acids. Germline-derived CDR1 and CDR2 are GTSNPN and SVGIG (reference sequence). With 4 bases removed from V and 8 bases from J, the gap between germline ends came to 23 bases. CDR3 loop: CAWTNPSGEGRGELFF. In DNA, the CDR3 is TGTGCCTGGACCAACCCCAGCGGAGAGGGGAGAGGGGAGCTGTTTTTT.